Each of the 2 T cell receptor beta chains below was sequenced from the same sample in a study of a mutant IDH1 vaccine in newly diagnosed glioma. No antigen has been assigned to these receptors. The data were produced by immunoSEQ multiplex PCR, yet TCRdb's version contains in-frame clones alone and is incomplete. The repertoire has about 43,000 clones, approximately 88% of them found once; the top ten carry about 2.2%. Time point given: week 23, last vaccination. In every dose of vaccine, 300 ug of mutant IDH1 20-mer peptide was given alongside topical imiquimod. The sequencing here drew on PBMCs, taken from a glioma patient whose treatment included an IDH1 peptide vaccine. These TCRs come from a woman between 18 and 30 years old with glioma. Some clones in this sample may be carry-over from other donors' samples.

The genes are TRBV6-5 and TRBJ2-5; D tentatively reads TRBD1 or TRBD2 (5 bases each). There are 14 residues in the CDR3. V was clipped by 2 bases and J by 5 bases, with 12 bases between them. The germline V gene encodes CDR1 MNHEY and CDR2 SVGAGI. Written as DNA, the CDR3 is TGTGCCAGCAGTTACCCCGGGAAGGGGGAGACCCAGTACTTC. This gives the protein CASSYPGKGETQYF.

The chain combines TRBV19 with TRBJ2-3; 10 nucleotides agree with TRBD1. Germline CDR1 and CDR2: LNHDA and SQIVND (reference sequence). The CDR3 totals 17 residues. The V segment lost 5 bases and the J segment 0 bases; nucleotides outside the gene matches: 8. The CDR3 is CASSARQGAPSTDTQYF. CDR3 bases: TGTGCCAGTAGTGCCCGACAGGGGGCTCCTAGCACAGATACGCAGTATTTT.